This record covers a single TCR beta chain. The library targeted TCRbeta and was prepared with unique molecular identifiers. TCRdb recomputed calls from the PCR reads with MiXCR, one row per CDR3 protein. Of 250,000 to 350,000 distinct CDR3 sequences in the sample, approximately 9.6% are singletons; the top ten hold 10%. Looked up from germline, CDR1 is SGHRS and CDR2 is YFSETQ. This CDR3 comprises 16 residues. Between the trimmed V and J ends, which lost 3 bases and 0 bases, there was a span of 14 bases. The data stem from a study of T-cell reconstitution after alpha-beta-depleted transplantation in children.

The TCR originated in a human donor who donated a stem cell graft to a child with SCID. This specimen was PBMCs from the stem cell graft donor, taken from the stem cell graft. The chain is built from TRBV5-1 and TRBJ2-3, with D unresolved. CDR3 region: CASSSGPETSTDTQYF. The CDR3 DNA reads as TGCGCCAGCAGCTCCGGGCCAGAGACTAGCACAGATACGCAGTATTTT.